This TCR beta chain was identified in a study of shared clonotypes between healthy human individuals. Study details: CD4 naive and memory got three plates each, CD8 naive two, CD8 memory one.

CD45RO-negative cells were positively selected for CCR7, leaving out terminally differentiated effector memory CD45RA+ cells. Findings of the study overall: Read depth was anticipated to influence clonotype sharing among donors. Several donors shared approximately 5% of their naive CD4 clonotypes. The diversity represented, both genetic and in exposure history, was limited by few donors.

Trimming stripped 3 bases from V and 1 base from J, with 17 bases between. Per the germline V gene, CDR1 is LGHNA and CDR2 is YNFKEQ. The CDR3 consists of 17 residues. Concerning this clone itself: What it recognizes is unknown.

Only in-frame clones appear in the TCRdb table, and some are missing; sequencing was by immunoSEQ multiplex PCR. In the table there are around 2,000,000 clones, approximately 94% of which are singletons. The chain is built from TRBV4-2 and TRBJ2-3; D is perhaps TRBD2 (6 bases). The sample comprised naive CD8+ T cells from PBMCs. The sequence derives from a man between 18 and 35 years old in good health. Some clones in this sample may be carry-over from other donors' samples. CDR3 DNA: TGTGCCAGCAGCCAGGAGACGGGCTGGGGGGGCACAGATACGCAGTATTTT. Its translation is CASSQETGWGGTDTQYF.